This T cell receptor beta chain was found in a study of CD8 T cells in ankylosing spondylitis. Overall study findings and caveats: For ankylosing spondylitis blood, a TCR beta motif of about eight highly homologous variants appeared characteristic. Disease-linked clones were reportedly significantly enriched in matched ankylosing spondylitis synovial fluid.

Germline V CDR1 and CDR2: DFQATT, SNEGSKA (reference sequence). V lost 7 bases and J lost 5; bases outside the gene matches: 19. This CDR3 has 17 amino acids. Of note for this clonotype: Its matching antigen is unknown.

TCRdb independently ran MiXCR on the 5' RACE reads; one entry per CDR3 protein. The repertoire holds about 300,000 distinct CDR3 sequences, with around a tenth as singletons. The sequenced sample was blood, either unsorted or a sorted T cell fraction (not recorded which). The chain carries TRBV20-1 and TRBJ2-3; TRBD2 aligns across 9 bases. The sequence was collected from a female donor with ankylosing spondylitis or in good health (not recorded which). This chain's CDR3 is CSVSPPSGVQFVDTQYF. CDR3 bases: TGCAGTGTAAGCCCCCCTAGCGGGGTACAATTTGTAGATACGCAGTATTTT.